The T cell receptor (beta chain) under discussion was sequenced for a study of identical twins listed by TCRdb under 2016. Regarding the complete study: To test whether fetal clonotypes persist, the study used deep sequencing on TCR alpha and beta repertoires from monozygotic twins, unrelated adults of various ages, and cord blood. To rule out contamination, the twin experiments were replicated at different times with different library preparation protocols.

The receptor library was made with 5' RACE. The sequencing machine was an Illumina HiSeq 2000. A universal primer binding site was introduced by template switching, and a unique molecular identifier was present in the final cDNA, enabling accurate counting of TCR cDNA molecules. Specific primers in the conserved constant-segment region were used to synthesize first-strand cDNA for TCR alpha and beta chains. To control for contamination, each cDNA library was double barcoded with a SMART-Mk sample barcode plus Illumina barcodes. TruSeq adapter sequences and Illumina sample barcodes were added in two successive PCR steps. Sequencing of the TCR alpha and beta cDNA libraries was done on the Illumina HiSeq platform using custom primers. The paper's data handling went like this. MiGEC processed the raw reads to extract unique molecular identifiers, while MiXCR was used to determine the CDR3 positions. For each individual, recombination models were inferred using an EM algorithm with the repgenHMM and IGoR tools. Shared clonotype analysis was performed with the tcR package in R, normalizing sharing by the product of cloneset sizes. To study raw recombination without the effects of thymic and clonal selection, out-of-frame nonproductive sequences were analyzed. Using fastp trimming at Q25 and MiXCR clonotype assembly, TCRdb reanalyzed the public sequencing data and kept in-frame beta chains. Entries that share a CDR3 protein sequence are merged under the most common genes and DNA. The V and J calls here are based on TCRdb, not the publication. The sample table lists 400,000 to 500,000 distinct CDR3 sequences, approximately 17% of them with a count of one. The ten largest clones take up around 10% of the sample.

For this clonotype: The target of this receptor is not known. Base qualities are missing; no much larger clone stands one base away.

The CDR3 goes from the cysteine to the phenylalanine over 11 residues. Solely the CDR3 DNA is kept, with 33 bases framed from the first base. The germline V gene specifies SGHAT as CDR1 and FQNNGV as CDR2. Trimming costs V 7 bases and J 12 bases, and their ends lie 15 bases apart. Here is what the overall study found, with its caveats: Compared with coincidental sharing between unrelated individuals, out-of-frame TCR alpha sequences shared between twins showed an excess of sequences with low generation probability. Invariant T cells such as MAIT and iNKT could partly confound zero-insertion analyses, although diverse VJ usage argued against such confounding for most clonotypes. In beta out-of-frame sequences, excess twin sharing was weaker, because having fewer shared sequences lowered the signal-to-noise ratio. Out-of-frame TCR alpha sharing in monozygotic twins was systematically underestimated by recombination models, whereas sharing between unrelated individuals was in agreement with the recombination models. Fewer insertions were carried by abundant cord blood beta clonotypes, a similar but weaker trend appeared in young adult naive repertoires, and no such trend appeared in memory repertoires. Because the same donors could not be followed over many years, the conclusions relied on cross-sectional statistical analysis.

Every donor in the study was a healthy Caucasian. The researchers also sequenced three unrelated adults who were not twins: a male aged 18 to 29, a male aged 50 to 59, and a female aged 50 to 59. Using Miltenyi CD45RO+ enrichment and human naive T-cell isolation kits, memory (CD45RO+) and naive T cells were isolated from PBMC. The sequence came from a man in his fifties in good health. The chain is assembled from TRBV11-2 and TRBJ1-1, with the D gene not confidently named. The specimen sequenced was naive T cells sorted from blood. The sample's cell subset or site label, decoded: cells isolated with a human naive T-cell isolation kit. The nucleotides are TGTGCCAGCACCGACGGTAGCGAAACTTTCTTT. Translated, it reads CASTDGSETFF.